These 3 T cell receptor beta chains were all obtained from the same sample, sequenced in a study of blood T cell repertoires in COVID-19. The method was immunoSEQ multiplex PCR; TCRdb's version includes in-frame clones alone and lacks a portion of them. The repertoire holds approximately 150,000 clones, with 86% as singletons. The sample comprised peripheral blood. The receptors here all came from a man aged 70 or older with acute or convalescent COVID-19.

The chain links TRBV4-2 to TRBJ2-1; D might be TRBD1 (5 bases). Germline CDR1 and CDR2: LGHNA and YNFKEQ. The CDR3 runs to 12 residues. Trimming cost V 1 base and J 8 bases, with 6 bases left between them. This CDR3 reads CASSQVGDEQFF. In nucleotides, the CDR3 is TGTGCCAGCAGCCAAGTAGGGGATGAGCAGTTCTTC.

This sequence joins TRBV10-3 and TRBJ2-7; 13 positions agree with TRBD2. This CDR3 has 15 residues. The V and J ends lost 6 bases and 1 base, in that order; junction bases with no gene match: 3. Germline CDR1 reads ENHRY; CDR2 reads SYGVKD. Here the CDR3 DNA reads TGTGCCATCAGGCTGGGACTAGCGGGGTCCTACGAGCAGTACTTC. It translates to CAIRLGLAGSYEQYF.

The rearrangement joins TRBV6-5 to TRBJ2-1; the D gene is possibly TRBD2 (6 bases). The CDR3 is 15 residues long. With 0 bases removed from V and 2 bases from J, the gap between germline ends came to 8 bases. Germline CDR1 and CDR2: MNHEY and SVGAGI. The CDR3 is CASSYSGEAYNEQFF. The CDR3 DNA follows: TGTGCCAGCAGTTACTCGGGGGAGGCCTACAATGAGCAGTTCTTC.